This T cell receptor beta chain was identified in a study of beta chain features in type 1 diabetes. Study-level findings and limits: PCR, the amplification step, might favor shorter templates, equally in patients and controls.

Isolated RNA was reverse transcribed in full, so expressed TCRB transcripts were sequenced. Sequenced by immunoSEQ multiplex PCR; TCRdb stores in-frame clones only, minus some. This sample has 150,000 or so clones, with about a tenth found just once. A remark on this clone: What it binds is not known.

Each of the CD4+ naive, central memory, regulatory and stem cell-like memory populations was sorted via CD45RO/CCR7/CD25/CD127/CD95/CD27. The sequenced sample was central memory CD4+ T cells from blood. The TCR was taken from a man between 18 and 29 years old in good health.

The CDR3 bases are TGTGCCAGCTCACCCCGGGAGAAAATTGAAGCTTTCTTT. Translating it yields CASSPREKIEAFF. This sequence joins TRBV18 and TRBJ1-1; D is undetermined. Per the germline V gene, CDR1 is KGHSH and CDR2 is LQKENI. CDR3 length equals 13 residues. V was clipped by 3 bases and J by 7 bases, with 12 bases between them.